This entry describes one T cell receptor (beta chain). The antigen is undetermined. PCR was performed a second time for roughly 6 to 12 cycles using a sample-barcoded 5' primer and a J-beta primer mix. TCRdb ran MiXCR on the 5' RACE reads and lists one entry per CDR3 protein. The sample lists about 680,000 distinct CDR3 sequences; around half were seen once. The sample originates from a study of blood T cells in healthy people across ages. Study observations and caveats: Naive and antigen-experienced cells could not be conclusively compared, given unsorted PBMCs.

Germline V lookup: CDR1 DFQATT, CDR2 SNEGSKA (reference sequence). V lost 4 bases, J lost 2 bases, and 12 bases lay in between. The CDR3 contains 13 residues. The TCR originated in an older woman in good health. Material for sequencing was blood. This chain uses TRBV20-1 with TRBJ2-7, with D perhaps matching TRBD1 (6 bases). CDR3 DNA sequence: TGCAGTGCTATTACAGGGTATGCCTACGAGCAGTACTTC. Translating it yields CSAITGYAYEQYF.